This T cell receptor beta chain was obtained from a study of blood T cell repertoires in COVID-19. Study information: The samples span acute and convalescent COVID-19 from the United States, Italy and Spain.

V shed 4 bases and J 8 bases; nucleotides not matched to a gene: 7. CDR1 and CDR2 from the germline V gene are MDHEN and SYDVKM. CDR3 length: 15 residues. This clone has only one observation. Membership in each cohort depended on participant-reported clinical history. Either two negative PCRs, clearance, or symptom resolution qualified Cohort 3 donors as recovered. Data came from immunoSEQ multiplex PCR; TCRdb stores just in-frame clones and leaves some out. The sample consists of almost 400,000 clones, about nine tenths of them appearing once. The specimen was PBMCs or T cells enriched from blood (not recorded which). The chain carries TRBV28 and TRBJ2-1, with 11 bases identical to TRBD1. This receptor was identified in a woman in her thirties who had recovered from COVID-19. The DNA for the CDR3 is TGTGCCAGCAGTTCGCGGACAGGGGGCTTTGATGAGCAGTTCTTC. Translation gives CASSSRTGGFDEQFF.